The present T cell receptor (beta chain) was sequenced within a study of T cells after posttransplantation cyclophosphamide. Study-wide points: After PTCy, TRB diversity resembled that of CNI/methotrexate controls. Donor CD8+ memory clones often dominated recipient blood repertoires at later times.

This clone was observed a single time. Its cognate antigen is unknown. V lost 4 bases to trimming and J lost 3 bases, with 11 bases between them. In germline, CDR1 is SEHNR, CDR2 FQNEAQ (reference sequence). The CDR3 length is 14 residues. Sampled 1 year posttransplant, controls received myeloablative marrow transplants, methotrexate and a calcineurin inhibitor. Clones were read by immunoSEQ multiplex PCR, and TCRdb kept only the in-frame ones, dropping some. Here the sample spans about 10,000 clones, approximately 87% being singletons. The sample here was PBMCs, taken after an allogeneic stem cell transplant with a calcineurin inhibitor and methotrexate. The chain has TRBV7-9 and TRBJ2-3, with a possible D match to TRBD1 (5 bases). The TCR was taken from a young adult male patient who received an allogeneic stem cell transplant from an unrelated donor, was CMV-positive, and had no GVHD. Some of the T cells may derive from the graft donor. This chain's CDR3 is CASSSTARTDTQYF. The DNA for the CDR3 is TGTGCCAGCAGCTCGACAGCCAGGACAGATACGCAGTATTTT.